This TCR beta chain stems from a study of response to subunit inactivated influenza vaccine. As for this clonotype: Its target is not known. At one of its ends the junction is not consistent with the germline gene, which may arise from a read error.

Each CDR3 protein gets one entry after TCRdb re-called the RT-PCR reads with MiXCR. Of roughly 570,000 distinct CDR3 sequences listed, about 14% are singletons. Study results and limitations: Each seasonal flu vaccination may recruit only limited new T cells, authors suggested.

The CDR3 consists of 15 residues. Germline CDR1 reads SQVTM; CDR2 reads ANQGSEA. This chain joins TRBV29-1 and TRBJ2-2, with a possible D match to TRBD1 (6 bases). The sample consisted of PBMCs from blood, taken 11 to 12 days after vaccination. This TCR came from a man between 50 and 59 years old who received an inactivated influenza vaccine. CDR3 in DNA: TGCAGCGTCTCAGACAGGTCTCCGAACACCGGGGAGCTGTCTTTT. It specifies CSVSDRSPNTGELSF.